The 20 T cell receptor beta chains below come from one sample, sequenced in a study of CD8 T cells in Susac syndrome. An input of about 0.5 to 1 ug of RNA was subjected to reverse transcription using random hexamers. TCRdb re-called the immunoSEQ multiplex PCR reads with MiXCR, one entry per CDR3 protein. The data contain roughly 80,000 distinct CDR3 sequences, roughly 94% of them seen just once; the ten biggest clones take up about 0.27%. Sequencing was performed on CD8+ T cells from PBMCs. The receptors derive from a human donor in good health.

The genes are TRBV3-1 and TRBJ2-1; TRBD2 agrees at 9 bases. The CDR3 length is 14 residues. The germline CDR1 and CDR2 sequences are LGHDT and YNNKEL (reference sequence). V was pared by 4 bases and J by 8 bases, with 6 bases of the junction left unmatched. Here the CDR3 DNA reads TGTGCCAGCAGCCTACGAATAGCGGGAGATGAGCAGTTCTTC. Translated, it gives CASSLRIAGDEQFF.

The V gene is TRBV5-1, the J gene TRBJ2-1; D may be TRBD1 (5 bases). This CDR3 has 11 amino acids. CDR1 is SGHRS, CDR2 YFSETQ, per germline. Trimming left V 0 bases short and J 10 bases short, with 5 bases between. DNA for the CDR3: TGCGCCAGCAGCTTGGGACAGGAGCAGTTCTTC. The encoded protein is CASSLGQEQFF.

This clonotype showed up just once. The J gene is TRBJ2-7, the V gene TRBV6-2 or TRBV6-3, with a possible D match to TRBD1 (6 bases). CDR3 length: 15 residues. Between the trimmed V and J ends, which lost 8 bases and 0 bases, there was a span of 17 bases. Germline CDR1 and CDR2: MNHEY and SVGEGT. This CDR3 reads CASFCRDKSSYEQYF. The CDR3 bases are TGTGCCAGCTTCTGCCGGGACAAGAGCTCCTACGAGCAGTACTTC.

V usage is TRBV29-1 and J usage is TRBJ1-4; unclear D gene. Germline CDR1 reads SQVTM; CDR2 reads ANQGSEA. CDR3 size: 12 residues. Trimming removed 4 bases from V and 5 bases from J, with 8 bases in between. CDR3 DNA sequence: TGCAGCGTTGGTCTTCCCAATGAAAAACTGTTTTTT. This translates into CSVGLPNEKLFF.

The chain is built from TRBV20-1 and TRBJ1-2; no reliable D call. The germline CDR1 and CDR2 sequences are DFQATT and SNEGSKA (reference sequence). The CDR3 contains 13 residues. Deletions cut 5 bases from V and 3 bases from J, with 13 bases between. The CDR3 sequence: CSARTTRYYGYTF. CDR3 nucleotides: TGCAGTGCTCGGACGACCAGATACTATGGCTACACCTTC.

V usage is TRBV6-2 or TRBV6-3 and J usage is TRBJ2-5, with TRBD1 identical over 8 bases. The V segment lost 7 bases and the J segment 5 bases; nucleotides outside the gene matches: 3. CDR1 MNHEY and CDR2 SVGEGT come from the germline V gene. The CDR3 is 12 amino acids. The CDR3: CASTWDRETQYF. The CDR3 DNA reads TGTGCCAGCACCTGGGACAGGGAGACCCAGTACTTC.

The genes are TRBV11-2 and TRBJ2-5; D call uncertain. Trimming removed 2 bases from V and 4 bases from J, with 8 bases in between. Germline CDR1 is SGHAT and CDR2 is FQNNGV. The CDR3 consists of 13 residues. CDR3 residues: CASSLPMGETQYF. The DNA for the CDR3 is TGTGCCAGCAGCTTACCGATGGGAGAGACCCAGTACTTC.

The chain uses TRBV7-9 and TRBJ1-1, with TRBD1 matching over 7 bases. Germline-derived CDR1 and CDR2 are SEHNR and FQNEAQ (reference sequence). The CDR3 loop spans 13 amino acids. J lost 7 bases, V lost 1 base, and 3 bases had no gene match. CDR3 coding DNA: TGTGCCAGCAGCTTAGTGGGGACAGATGAAGCTTTCTTT. This encodes CASSLVGTDEAFF.

The genes are TRBV5-1 and TRBJ2-7; D gene uncertain. Germline V lookup: CDR1 SGHRS, CDR2 YFSETQ. CDR3 length: 13 amino acids. V was trimmed by 4 bases and J by 1 base, leaving 9 bases between them. CDR3 loop: CASSLAPSYEQYV. As DNA, the CDR3 is TGCGCCAGCAGCCTCGCACCTTCCTACGAGCAGTACGTC.

This clonotype appeared once. The J gene is TRBJ2-1, the V gene TRBV28; 9 nucleotides agree with TRBD2. V lost 2 bases to trimming and J lost 4 bases; unmatched junction nucleotides: 12. There are 18 residues in the CDR3. Germline values: CDR1 MDHEN, CDR2 SYDVKM. CDR3 sequence: CASSLPHAGGMRYNEQFF. CDR3 bases: TGTGCCAGCAGTTTACCCCACGCGGGGGGGATGAGGTACAATGAGCAGTTCTTC.

CDR3 loop: CASSPTGIYTEAFF. The CDR3 DNA follows: TGTGCCAGCAGTCCAACAGGGATCTACACTGAAGCTTTCTTT. The genes are TRBV27 and TRBJ1-1, with a possible D match to TRBD1 (6 bases). Germline V CDR1 and CDR2: MNHEY, SMNVEV (reference sequence). The CDR3 length is 14 residues. Trimming removed 5 bases at V and 3 bases at J, with 13 bases between.

This clonotype showed up just a few times. The germline gene is not matched at one end of the junction; a read error may be the cause. This chain uses TRBV7-6 with TRBJ2-3, with 7 bases identical to TRBD2. CDR1 is SGHVS, CDR2 FNYEAQ, per germline. CDR3 length: 17 amino acids. CDR3 nucleotides: TGTGCCAGTAGCTTCGGGGGAGGGATCGGGAGCACAGATACGCAGTATTTT. Amino acid sequence: CASSFGGGIGSTDTQYF.

V gene TRBV20-1 combines with J gene TRBJ2-1; D may be TRBD1 (6 bases). V lost 6 bases and J 4 bases, leaving 13 bases between the germline ends. In germline, CDR1 is DFQATT, CDR2 SNEGSKA (reference sequence). There are 13 residues in the CDR3. The CDR3 region has the DNA TGCAGTGCAACAGGACAGCTATACAATGAGCAGTTCTTC. This encodes CSATGQLYNEQFF.

This clonotype was observed a handful of times. The J gene is TRBJ2-7, the V gene TRBV28; D uncertain. V lost 0 bases, J lost 7 bases, and 4 bases lay in between. Germline V gene lookup returns CDR1 MDHEN and CDR2 SYDVKM. The CDR3 length is 11 residues. The CDR3 coding sequence is TGTGCCAGCAGTTTATGGGGGGAGCAGTACTTC. It specifies CASSLWGEQYF.

The rearrangement links TRBV7-2 to TRBJ2-1; D gene uncertain. Trimming left V 0 bases short and J 1 base short, with 10 bases between. Per the germline V gene, CDR1 is SGHTA and CDR2 is FQGNSA. The CDR3 has 16 residues. CDR3: CASSLAGGVSYNEQFF. Written as DNA, the CDR3 is TGTGCCAGCAGCTTAGCAGGTGGGGTTTCCTACAATGAGCAGTTCTTC.

V usage is TRBV30 and J usage is TRBJ2-5; D remains ambiguous. This CDR3 region has 13 residues. The germline V gene has CDR1 GTSNPN and CDR2 SVGIG (reference sequence). The V and J ends lost 0 bases and 9 bases respectively, with 14 bases between them. The CDR3 reads CAWSVWNLEAQYF. The CDR3 bases are TGTGCCTGGAGTGTTTGGAATCTCGAGGCCCAGTACTTC.

This chain uses TRBV12-3 or TRBV12-4 with TRBJ2-7; 8 bases match TRBD2. This CDR3 comprises 18 residues. V lost 5 bases, J lost 0 bases, and 15 bases stayed unmatched. The CDR3 DNA reads TGTGCCAGCAGTCCGGGGGGGCGAGCAGGGATTAGCTCCTACGAGCAGTACTTC. It codes for CASSPGGRAGISSYEQYF.

V is TRBV6-4 and J is TRBJ1-1; D is perhaps TRBD1 (6 bases). Germline loops: CDR1 MRHNA, CDR2 SNTAGT. This CDR3 has 23 residues. Trimming took off 7 bases at V and 2 bases at J, with 41 bases between the two ends. CDR3 amino acids: CASIDRGAGDAGLLDWQNTEAFF. For the CDR3, the DNA is TGTGCCAGCATCGACCGAGGGGCAGGGGACGCTGGACTCCTGGATTGGCAAAACACTGAAGCTTTCTTT.

The chain uses TRBV3-1 and TRBJ2-1, with D uncertain. V lost 8 bases and J lost 0, with 8 bases in between. Germline V gene sequence: CDR1 LGHDT, CDR2 YNNKEL (reference sequence). The CDR3 length is 13 residues. The CDR3 DNA follows: TGTGCCAGCTCCACCTTCTCCTACAATGAGCAGTTCTTC. It specifies CASSTFSYNEQFF.

V usage is TRBV7-9 and J usage is TRBJ1-2; 8 nucleotides line up with TRBD1. V was clipped by 11 bases and J by 3 bases; unmatched bases: 11. Germline-derived CDR1 and CDR2 are SEHNR and FQNEAQ (reference sequence). The CDR3 is 14 amino acids. In DNA, the CDR3 is TGTGCCTTGGCCGGACAGGGATCCGACTATGGCTACACCTTC. Its translation: CALAGQGSDYGYTF.